Given below is one T cell receptor (beta chain) in context. As yet, its antigen is unknown. Clones were read by immunoSEQ multiplex PCR, and TCRdb kept only the in-frame ones, dropping some. There are about 200,000 clones in the sample; about 81% occur only once, and around 1.3% lies in the top ten. The record originates from a study of cytomegalovirus exposure and HLA in healthy donors. Findings and caveats of the study: High sensitivity and specificity were reportedly achieved when the classifier diagnosed cytomegalovirus status.

CDR3 length: 16 amino acids. Germline V gene data show CDR1 as SGHTA and CDR2 as FQGTGA. The trim removed 5 bases at V and 7 bases at J, leaving 10 bases unmatched. The rearrangement uses TRBV7-3 and TRBJ2-1; 11 bases are a match to TRBD2. This clonotype was sampled from a woman in her thirties in good health and CMV-seronegative. The sequenced material came from PBMCs. CDR3 sequence: CASSPNSGGAKNEQFF. The DNA of the CDR3 is TGTGCCAGCAGCCCCAATAGCGGGGGGGCAAAGAATGAGCAGTTCTTC.